Below, 28 T cell receptor beta chains from the same sample are listed, as sequenced in a study of post-analysis software for immune sequencing data (dated by TCRdb to 2015 to 2017). Library construction relied on PCR. The reads were generated on an Illumina HiSeq 2500. Unique molecular identifiers were incorporated into TCR beta cDNA libraries to reduce PCR and sequencing biases. TCRdb reworked the public reads: Q25 trimming with fastp, MiXCR clone assembly, productive beta chains retained. Merged by CDR3 protein, the rows form single entries marked with the most common genes and DNA. In this sample the table shows approximately 570,000 distinct CDR3 sequences, roughly 46% of which occur a single time. Jointly, the top ten make up under 2% of the sample. Summary of the overall study and its limitations: Patients showed significantly higher frequencies than controls for several TRBV segments, among them TRBV5-6, TRBV5-1 and TRBV20-1.

No antigen has been identified for these receptors. Material for sequencing was blood. Source of these receptors: a girl aged 10 to 17 with multiple sclerosis.

This chain connects TRBV20-1 to TRBJ2-1; 11 nucleotides align to TRBD1. J lost 9 bases, V lost 0 bases, and 16 bases had no gene match. The germline gives CDR1 DFQATT, CDR2 SNEGSKA (reference sequence). The CDR3 runs 18 residues. The CDR3 spells CSARDQPPGQGESSEQFF. CDR3 in DNA: TGCAGTGCTAGAGACCAACCCCCGGGACAGGGGGAATCGAGTGAGCAGTTCTTC.

The rearrangement uses TRBV12-3 or TRBV12-4 and TRBJ2-7; TRBD1 might be the D (5 bases). Trimming removed 5 bases at V and 0 bases at J, with 14 bases between. This CDR3 is 15 amino acids long. The CDR3 is CASSRQIRVSYEQYF. The CDR3 DNA sequence: TGTGCCAGCAGTAGACAGATCCGTGTCTCCTACGAGCAGTACTTC.

This chain uses TRBV5-1 with TRBJ2-3; tentatively, D is TRBD2 (5 bases). The CDR3 length is 16 residues. Germline V gives CDR1 SGHRS, CDR2 YFSETQ. Trimming took 0 bases from V and 0 from J, leaving 11 bases between them. The DNA of the CDR3 is TGCGCCAGCAGCTTGGATGAGGGATGGAGCACAGATACGCAGTATTTT. It codes for CASSLDEGWSTDTQYF.

This clonotype was seen a few times. The chain uses TRBV7-9 and TRBJ2-7; D not resolved. Germline assignment: CDR1 SEHNR and CDR2 FQNEAQ (reference sequence). CDR3 length: 9 amino acids. The V and J ends lost 11 bases and 6 bases respectively, with 8 bases between them. The CDR3 DNA reads TGTGCCGTAGACCTCGAGCAGTACTTC. This codes for CAVDLEQYF.

The rearrangement links TRBV27 to TRBJ2-6; D gene ambiguous. This CDR3 is 16 amino acids long. The germline V gene encodes CDR1 MNHEY and CDR2 SMNVEV (reference sequence). V lost 2 bases, J lost 0 bases, and 8 bases lay in between. The CDR3 DNA sequence: TGTGCCAGCAGTTTAGACGGGTCCTCTGGGGCCAACGTCCTGACTTTC. Its translation is CASSLDGSSGANVLTF.

Concerning this clonotype itself: A read error may produce the germline difference seen at one junction end. This chain links TRBV7-9 with TRBJ2-4; 8 nucleotides agree with TRBD2. There are 15 residues in the CDR3. Germline lookup yields CDR1 SEHNR and CDR2 FQNEAQ (reference sequence). CDR3 amino acids: CAGSTPGLEKNIQYF. CDR3 nucleotides: TGTGCCGGCAGCACCCCGGGACTAGAAAAAAACATTCAGTACTTC.

J is TRBJ2-1 and V is TRBV5-1; D is ambiguous. Germline V CDR1 and CDR2: SGHRS, YFSETQ. With 1 base removed from V and 9 bases from J, the gap between germline ends came to 14 bases. This CDR3 comprises 14 residues. CDR3: CASSLTGSTGEQFF. The CDR3 DNA is TGCGCCAGCAGCTTGACTGGATCGACGGGTGAGCAGTTCTTC.

The V gene is TRBV12-3 or TRBV12-4, the J gene TRBJ2-5, with 14 bases fitting TRBD2. Judging by the DNA end, TRBJ2-7 fits better; the J call may be wrong. The CDR3 contains 16 residues. CDR3 sequence reads: CASSDGGLAGDHEQYF. The CDR3 DNA follows: TGTGCCAGCAGCGATGGGGGACTAGCGGGAGACCACGAGCAGTACTTC.

The chain carries TRBV5-1 and TRBJ2-3, with 8 nucleotides matching TRBD2. Germline lookup yields CDR1 SGHRS and CDR2 YFSETQ. There are 15 residues in the CDR3. V lost 4 bases and J lost 6; bases outside the gene matches: 10. The CDR3 DNA sequence: TGCGCCAGCAGCCCTCAAGCCAGCGGGGGCGATACGCAGTATTTT. Its protein is CASSPQASGGDTQYF. Supplemented by reference TRBV5-1 and TRBJ2-3, the full variable domain reads KAGVTQTPRYLIKTRGQQVTLSCSPISGHRSVSWYQQTPGQGLQFLFEYFSETQRNKGNFPGRFSGRQFSNSRSEMNVSTLELGDSALYLCASSPQASGGDTQYFGPGTRLTVL.

This clonotype was seen only a few times. The CDR3 DNA follows: TGTGCCATCAGTGAGTCGCGCAGCAGGTATAATTCACCCCTCCACTTT. This gives the protein CAISESRSRYNSPLHF. The rearrangement uses TRBV10-3 and TRBJ1-6; D unresolved. The ends were cut back, 0 bases at V and 4 bases at J, with 10 bases in the middle. Germline CDR1 reads ENHRY; CDR2 reads SYGVKD. The CDR3 is made up of 16 amino acids.

This chain uses TRBV20-1 with TRBJ1-1, with 7 nucleotides matching TRBD1. Germline assignment: CDR1 DFQATT and CDR2 SNEGSKA (reference sequence). Germline trimming cut 6 bases from V and 3 bases from J; bases unmatched to any gene: 10. The CDR3 is 14 amino acids. CDR3 protein: CSAATGYLDTEAFF. In DNA form, the CDR3 reads TGCAGTGCAGCGACAGGGTATTTGGACACTGAAGCTTTCTTT.

The table lists this clonotype with a few counts. The genes are TRBV24-1 and TRBJ1-2, with D hard to call. The CDR3 is made up of 13 amino acids. Trimming left V 0 bases short and J 4 bases short, with 5 bases between. Germline V gives CDR1 KGHDR, CDR2 SFDVKD. DNA of the CDR3: TGTGCCACCAGTGATTTGGTCAGCTATGGCTACACCTTC. Translated: CATSDLVSYGYTF.

The rearrangement joins TRBV6-6 to TRBJ2-7, with TRBD2 matching over 8 bases. This CDR3 comprises 14 residues. Germline CDR1 and CDR2: MNHNY and SVGAGI (reference sequence). Germline trimming cut 5 bases from V and 0 bases from J; bases unmatched to any gene: 3. The CDR3 spells CASSPGGISYEQYF. DNA for the CDR3: TGTGCCAGCAGTCCGGGGGGGATCTCCTACGAGCAGTACTTC.

The rearrangement uses TRBV7-8 and TRBJ2-7; 9 nucleotides match TRBD1. Germline loops: CDR1 SGHVS, CDR2 FQNEAQ. This CDR3 has 15 amino acids. Trimming removed 4 bases from V and 3 bases from J; junction bases left unmatched: 7. The CDR3, as DNA: TGTGCCAGCAGCTCTCCGGGACAGGGCCTCTACGAGCAGTACTTC. The encoded protein is CASSSPGQGLYEQYF. Using reference TRBV7-8 and TRBJ2-7 for the parts outside the CDR3, the full variable domain is GAGVSQSPRYKVAKRGQDVALRCDPISGHVSLFWYQQALGQGPEFLTYFQNEAQLDKSGLPSDRFFAERPEGSVSTLKIQRTQQEDSAVYLCASSSPGQGLYEQYFGPGTRLTVT.

The table lists this clonotype with a few counts. The chain employs TRBV12-3 or TRBV12-4 and TRBJ1-2; D is undetermined. Trimming stripped 8 bases from V and 6 bases from J, with 16 bases between. CDR3 length: 13 amino acids. The CDR3 DNA is TGTGCCAGCTGGACGGGCCGCGGGGATGGCTACACCTTC. Translating it yields CASWTGRGDGYTF.

This clonotype came up a few times. The rearrangement uses TRBV3-1 and TRBJ2-3; no clear D gene. The V gene lost 4 bases and the J gene lost 6 bases, with 8 bases spanning the gap. The germline V gene encodes CDR1 LGHDT and CDR2 YNNKEL (reference sequence). The CDR3 runs 12 residues. CDR3 sequence reads: CASSPMQDTQYF. The CDR3, as DNA: TGTGCCAGCAGCCCTATGCAGGATACGCAGTATTTT.

This clonotype was observed a few times. The chain recombines TRBV5-1 with TRBJ2-5; the D gene is possibly TRBD1 (5 bases). Trimming removed 0 bases at V and 5 bases at J, with 11 bases between. This CDR3 has 14 residues. Germline lookup yields CDR1 SGHRS and CDR2 YFSETQ. DNA for the CDR3: TGCGCCAGCAGCTTGGAGGCAGGGCGGGAGACCCAGTACTTC. Encoded protein: CASSLEAGRETQYF.

The table lists this clonotype with a few counts. This chain links TRBV5-4 with TRBJ2-3; D gene ambiguous. Trimming pared 4 bases from V and 4 bases from J, leaving 10 bases between. CDR1 and CDR2 from the germline V gene are SGHNT and YYREEE (reference sequence). The CDR3 spans 13 residues. The CDR3 protein is CASSLPSADTQYF. In DNA form, the CDR3 reads TGTGCCAGCAGCCTCCCAAGCGCAGATACGCAGTATTTT.

The V call is TRBV20-1, the J call TRBJ2-7; 9 bases line up with TRBD1. The CDR3 runs to 16 residues. V was clipped by 0 bases and J by 0 bases; unmatched bases: 6. Germline CDR1 reads DFQATT; CDR2 reads SNEGSKA (reference sequence). The CDR3: CSARDFAGQGSYEQYF. CDR3 nucleotide sequence: TGCAGTGCTAGAGATTTTGCGGGACAGGGCTCCTACGAGCAGTACTTC.

The rearrangement uses TRBV5-1 and TRBJ2-5; tentatively, D is TRBD1 (5 bases). In germline, CDR1 is SGHRS, CDR2 YFSETQ. Trimming removed 0 bases at V and 5 bases at J, with 14 bases between. The length of the CDR3 is 15 residues. CDR3 residues: CASSLDRRPQETQYF. The CDR3 region has the DNA TGCGCCAGCAGCTTGGACAGGAGACCTCAGGAGACCCAGTACTTC.

This clonotype was seen more than once but under ten times. Mismatch with germline at one junction end may stem from a read error. The rearrangement links TRBV7-7 to TRBJ2-1; D may be TRBD1 (6 bases). The CDR3 extends over 14 amino acids. Germline V CDR1 and CDR2: SSHAT, FNYEAQ (reference sequence). CDR3 coding DNA: TGTGCTAGCAGCAACCTCCAGGGGAGAAATGAGCAGTTCTTC. It encodes CASSNLQGRNEQFF.

The chain is built from TRBV10-2 and TRBJ2-3; D is perhaps TRBD1 (6 bases). V was cut by 2 bases and J by 4 bases, with 10 bases left in between. The CDR3 runs 14 residues. The V gene's germline CDR1 is WSHSY and CDR2 SAAADI. As DNA, the CDR3 is TGCGCCAGCAGTGAGGAACAGGGAGCAGATACGCAGTATTTT. Its translation: CASSEEQGADTQYF.

A remark on this clonotype: A read error may produce the germline difference seen at one junction end. This chain uses TRBV10-3 with TRBJ2-7; D assignment may be TRBD1 or TRBD2 (6 bases each). Per the germline V gene, CDR1 is ENHRY and CDR2 is SYGVKD. The CDR3 sequence is 20 residues long. Here the CDR3 reads CTISEQRTGGHRALSYEQYF. The CDR3 DNA follows: TGTACCATCAGTGAACAACGCACCGGGGGACATCGAGCTTTATCCTACGAGCAGTACTTC.

V and J are TRBV5-1 and TRBJ2-1; TRBD2 matches 13 bases. Germline V gene sequence: CDR1 SGHRS, CDR2 YFSETQ. V dropped 4 bases and J dropped 8; count of bases not matched to a gene: 15. The CDR3 has 18 residues. In nucleotides, the CDR3 is TGCGCCAGCAGCCTCCTGCCCAAACTAGCGGGAGGGTTTGATGAGCAGTTCTTC. It specifies CASSLLPKLAGGFDEQFF.

The chain uses TRBV7-2 and TRBJ2-3, with 9 bases lining up with TRBD2. This CDR3 spans 16 amino acids. Germline-derived CDR1 and CDR2 are SGHTA and FQGNSA. Germline trimming cut 2 bases from V and 7 bases from J; bases unmatched to any gene: 10. As DNA, the CDR3 is TGTGCCAGCAGCTTATTGGTCCTAGCGGGAACCAATACGCAGTATTTT. Amino acids: CASSLLVLAGTNTQYF.

The gene calls are TRBV5-6 and TRBJ1-6, with 7 bases matching TRBD1. The germline V gene encodes CDR1 SGHDT and CDR2 YYEEEE. V was pared by 0 bases and J by 5 bases, with 5 bases of the junction left unmatched. The CDR3 extends over 16 amino acids. The CDR3 is CASSLGQGWDNSPLHF. CDR3 nucleotides: TGTGCCAGCAGCTTGGGACAGGGATGGGATAATTCACCCCTCCACTTT.

The rearrangement uses TRBV10-2 and TRBJ2-1, with D perhaps TRBD1 (6 bases). This CDR3 is 13 amino acids long. The germline gives CDR1 WSHSY, CDR2 SAAADI. Trimming removed 0 bases at V and 13 bases at J, with 13 bases between. In DNA, the CDR3 is TGCGCCAGCAGTGAGTCTTCCCAGGGGACCCAGTTCTTC. It is translated as CASSESSQGTQFF.

V and J are TRBV20-1 and TRBJ1-1; D gene unclear. The CDR3 is 13 amino acids. Germline V gene data show CDR1 as DFQATT and CDR2 as SNEGSKA (reference sequence). The CDR3 is CSPSLGGNTEAFF. CDR3 DNA sequence: TGCAGCCCTAGCCTGGGAGGGAACACTGAAGCTTTCTTT.